The clone carrying this TCR beta chain was counted many times. Its antigen remains unknown. This CDR3 has 17 residues. V was pared by 4 bases and J by 2 bases, with 10 bases of the junction left unmatched. Germline CDR1 reads SGHRS; CDR2 reads YFSETQ. The data derive from a study of CD8 T cells in ankylosing spondylitis. Study-wide results and caveats: There was reportedly significant enrichment of clones that were disease-linked in matched ankylosing spondylitis synovial fluid. There was a TCR beta motif, made of 7 to 9 highly homologous variants, that appeared characteristic of ankylosing spondylitis blood.

With molecular barcodes, quantitative 5'-RACE was used to make the TCR beta libraries. MiXCR, applied by TCRdb to the 5' RACE reads, yields one record per CDR3 protein. The sample shows 150,000 to 200,000 distinct CDR3 sequences, 18% of them seen only once. Sequencing used blood, either unsorted or a sorted T cell fraction (not recorded which). This rearrangement joins TRBV5-1 to TRBJ2-1, with 9 nucleotides matching TRBD2. The origin of this receptor is a male donor with ankylosing spondylitis or in good health (not recorded which). The CDR3 DNA is TGCGCCAGCAGCCGGAAGTTAGCGGGAGATCCCTACAATGAGCAGTTCTTC. Its protein product is CASSRKLAGDPYNEQFF.